Listed here are 21 T cell receptor beta chains from one sample, sequenced in a study of T cells in Graves' hyperthyroidism and ophthalmopathy. Regions amplified from RNA transcripts were the TCR beta CDR3 regions. HTBI primers were the set used in a first-round RT-PCR of the TCR CDR3. TCRdb fed the multiplex PCR reads into MiXCR, producing one record per CDR3 protein. The data hold a few hundred thousand distinct CDR3 sequences, with approximately 16% observed a single time. Sequences were obtained from blood. The origin of the receptors is a woman in her 30s with Graves' ophthalmopathy.

This clonotype appeared many times. The rearrangement links TRBV20-1 to TRBJ2-2; TRBD2 matches at 10 bases. From germline, CDR1 is DFQATT and CDR2 SNEGSKA (reference sequence). V shed 0 bases, J shed 6 bases, and the junction held 7 bases outside the gene matches. This CDR3 region has 16 residues. For the CDR3, the DNA is TGCAGTGCTAGAGATAGGGATAGCGGGAGGTCCGGGGAGCTGTTTTTT. It translates to CSARDRDSGRSGELFF.

The chain couples TRBV3-1 to TRBJ2-4; tentatively, D is TRBD2 (6 bases). This CDR3 region has 20 residues. CDR1 LGHDT and CDR2 YNNKEL come from the germline V gene (reference sequence). V shed 4 bases and J shed 0 bases, with 25 bases lying between them. This CDR3 is CASSPSGLGARGIAKNIQYF. In DNA form, the CDR3 reads TGTGCCAGCAGCCCTAGTGGGCTCGGGGCGCGGGGTATAGCCAAAAACATTCAGTACTTC.

This sequence joins TRBV6-2 or TRBV6-3 and TRBJ2-7, with D possibly TRBD2 on 5 matching bases. V was cut by 5 bases and J by 0 bases, with 8 bases left in between. Per germline, CDR1 MNHEY and CDR2 SVGEGT. This CDR3 is 13 amino acids long. In nucleotides, the CDR3 is TGTGCCAGCAGTCTCCTAGCCTCCTACGAGCAGTACTTC. Translation gives CASSLLASYEQYF.

This clonotype was counted many times. The chain links TRBV11-2 to TRBJ2-5; D call uncertain. Between the trimmed V and J ends, which lost 5 bases and 5 bases, there was a span of 18 bases. The CDR3 is 15 amino acids. The germline V gene encodes CDR1 SGHAT and CDR2 FQNNGV. The CDR3 spells CASSASIVGGETQYF. The DNA for the CDR3 is TGTGCCAGCAGCGCTTCGATAGTAGGTGGGGAGACCCAGTACTTC.

This clonotype was picked up a small number of times. The CDR3 spells CASSPGTSSDTQYF. In DNA, the CDR3 is TGTGCCAGCAGCCCTGGGACTAGCAGCGATACGCAGTATTTT. J is TRBJ2-3 and V is TRBV14; 9 bases map to TRBD2. CDR3 length: 14 residues. Trimming cost V 4 bases and J 6 bases; bases outside gene matches: 5. The germline V gene encodes CDR1 SGHDN and CDR2 FVKESK.

This clonotype has only a few counts. The V and J genes are TRBV5-8 and TRBJ2-2; TRBD1 matches 11 bases. Germline CDR1 is SGHTS and CDR2 is YDEGEE. The J segment lost 0 bases and the V segment lost 7 bases, leaving 11 bases of the junction unmatched. The CDR3 length is 18 residues. CDR3 amino acids: CASLSGTGGSANTGELFF. CDR3 nucleotides: TGTGCCAGCCTATCCGGGACAGGGGGATCCGCGAACACCGGGGAGCTGTTTTTT.

This clonotype has a count of ten or more. V usage is TRBV28 and J usage is TRBJ2-3, with 8 positions matching TRBD1. V lost 8 bases and J lost 2; bases outside the gene matches: 6. The CDR3 covers 14 residues. Germline V gives CDR1 MDHEN, CDR2 SYDVKM. This chain's CDR3 is CASLDRVHTDTQYF. In DNA, the CDR3 is TGTGCCAGCTTGGACAGGGTACACACAGATACGCAGTATTTT. Full variable domain (missing parts from reference TRBV28 and TRBJ2-3): DVKVTQSSRYLVKRTGEKVFLECVQDMDHENMFWYRQDPGLGLRLIYFSYDVKMKEKGDIPEGYSVSREKKERFSLILESASTNQTSMYLCASLDRVHTDTQYFGPGTRLTVL.

This clonotype was observed many times. J is TRBJ1-1 and V is TRBV28; D remains unclear. Germline CDR1 reads MDHEN; CDR2 reads SYDVKM. CDR3 length: 15 amino acids. Trimming pared 8 bases from V and 2 bases from J, leaving 18 bases between. CDR3 protein: CASSQLGGGNTEAFF. The CDR3 DNA is TGTGCCAGCTCCCAACTTGGAGGCGGAAACACTGAAGCTTTCTTT.

This clonotype was found many times. The chain recombines TRBV5-1 with TRBJ2-7, with D tentatively TRBD1 (6 bases). V lost 4 bases, J lost 5 bases, and 13 bases lay in between. Germline loops: CDR1 SGHRS, CDR2 YFSETQ. There are 13 residues in the CDR3. The CDR3 DNA sequence: TGCGCCAGCAGCCCACCGGGACAAGACGAGCAGTACTTC. Amino acid sequence: CASSPPGQDEQYF.

The chain employs TRBV28 and TRBJ2-3; TRBD2 aligns across 7 bases. Per germline, CDR1 MDHEN and CDR2 SYDVKM. Trimming at V came to 1 base and at J to 2 bases, leaving 9 bases not matched to a gene. The CDR3 is 17 amino acids. In DNA, the CDR3 is TGTGCCAGCAGTTTATCCGGTTCGCTAGCGGCCACAGATACGCAGTATTTT. Its protein is CASSLSGSLAATDTQYF. Full variable domain (outside the CDR3, taken from reference TRBV28 and TRBJ2-3): DVKVTQSSRYLVKRTGEKVFLECVQDMDHENMFWYRQDPGLGLRLIYFSYDVKMKEKGDIPEGYSVSREKKERFSLILESASTNQTSMYLCASSLSGSLAATDTQYFGPGTRLTVL.

The rearrangement uses TRBV4-2 and TRBJ2-4; 11 bases map to TRBD2. The V and J ends lost 0 bases and 3 bases, in that order; junction bases with no gene match: 4. CDR1 is LGHNA and CDR2 is YNFKEQ in the germline V gene. CDR3 length: 17 residues. The CDR3 region is CASSQEGTSGHKNIQYF. The CDR3 DNA is TGTGCCAGCAGCCAAGAAGGGACTAGCGGACACAAAAACATTCAGTACTTC.

This clonotype was recorded at least ten times. The chain links TRBV15 to TRBJ2-7; 11 bases match TRBD2. Trimming took 1 base from V and 4 from J; bases not matched to a gene: 6. Germline CDR1 reads LNHNV; CDR2 reads YYDKDF (reference sequence). The CDR3 consists of 16 residues. CDR3 amino acids: CATSRGGGTSGYEQYF. The CDR3 nucleotides read TGTGCCACCAGCAGAGGAGGGGGGACTAGCGGTTACGAGCAGTACTTC.

The chain carries TRBV19 and TRBJ2-1; TRBD2 aligns across 9 bases. Germline assignment: CDR1 LNHDA and CDR2 SQIVND (reference sequence). V shed 10 bases and J 1 base; nucleotides not matched to a gene: 8. This CDR3 is 15 amino acids long. The CDR3 DNA reads TGTGCCACACGCCTGCGGGGGGGATCCTACAATGAGCAGTTCTTC. Translating gives CATRLRGGSYNEQFF.

The rearrangement uses TRBV7-9 and TRBJ2-2; no reliable D call. V was clipped by 1 base and J by 5 bases, with 11 bases between them. Germline CDR1 is SEHNR and CDR2 is FQNEAQ (reference sequence). The CDR3 runs to 15 residues. Here the CDR3 reads CASSLVGGDTGELFF. The CDR3 DNA reads as TGTGCCAGCAGCTTAGTTGGTGGGGATACCGGGGAGCTGTTTTTT. Based on the CDR3 plus reference TRBV7-9 and TRBJ2-2, the full variable domain is DTGVSQNPRHKITKRGQNVTFRCDPISEHNRLYWYRQTLGQGPEFLTYFQNEAQLEKSRLLSDRFSAERPKGSFSTLEIQRTEQGDSAMYLCASSLVGGDTGELFFGEGSRLTVL.

A word on this clonotype: This may be a read error, as it is one base from a much larger clone. The chain is built from TRBV12-3 or TRBV12-4 and TRBJ1-1; unclear D gene. The CDR3 loop spans 16 amino acids. The CDR3 protein is CASTLGRPNMNTEGFF. The CDR3 region has the DNA TGTGCCAGCACCCTGGGCCGCCCGAACATGAACACTGAAGGTTTCTTT.

The chain uses TRBV6-2 or TRBV6-3 and TRBJ2-3; D uncertain. The CDR3 totals 14 residues. The germline V gene encodes CDR1 MNHEY and CDR2 SVGEGT. V was cut by 6 bases and J by 2 bases, with 12 bases left in between. The CDR3 region has the DNA TGTGCCAGCAGCCAGACGGCCCTCACAGATACGCAGTATTTT. Translation: CASSQTALTDTQYF.

This clonotype was counted only a few times. V and J are TRBV29-1 and TRBJ2-7; D possibly corresponds to TRBD1 (5 bases). Germline V gene data show CDR1 as SQVTM and CDR2 as ANQGSEA. Deletions cut 7 bases from V and 1 base from J, with 14 bases between. The CDR3 sequence is 13 residues long. CDR3 nucleotides: TGCAGCGCCGGTGGGGCGGATTCCTACGAGCAGTACTTC. Translating it yields CSAGGADSYEQYF.

Notes on this clonotype: The germline gene is not matched at one end of the junction; a read error may be the cause. The chain is built from TRBV20-1 and TRBJ2-7; the D gene is possibly TRBD2 (6 bases). Germline V gene sequence: CDR1 DFQATT, CDR2 SNEGSKA (reference sequence). This CDR3 region has 14 residues. CDR3 amino acids: CNARSGERIDEQYF. As DNA, the CDR3 is TGCAATGCTAGGTCGGGGGAGAGGATCGACGAGCAGTACTTC.

As concerns this clonotype: A much larger clone differs by one base, so this may be a read error. The chain joins TRBV7-2 to TRBJ2-1, with TRBD2 as a possible D gene (5 bases). Looked up from germline, CDR1 is SGHTA and CDR2 is FQGNSA. The CDR3 consists of 14 residues. V lost 3 bases and J lost 5, with 11 bases in between. DNA of the CDR3: TGTGCCAGCAGCTTGGCTAACGGGAACAATGAGCAGTTCTTC. Translating it yields CASSLANGNNEQFF.

This clonotype was counted at least ten times. The chain carries TRBV12-3 or TRBV12-4 and TRBJ2-7; tentative D call: TRBD1 (6 bases). The CDR3 runs 13 residues. Trimming removed 8 bases from V and 2 bases from J, with 13 bases in between. CDR3 sequence reads: CASSPPGAYEQYF. CDR3 DNA sequence: TGTGCCAGCTCCCCCCCAGGGGCCTACGAGCAGTACTTC.

This clonotype was counted many times. This chain links TRBV29-1 with TRBJ1-1, with unresolved D. Germline CDR1 SQVTM, CDR2 ANQGSEA. V was pared by 4 bases and J by 3 bases, with 12 bases between. The CDR3 runs to 13 residues. CDR3 coding DNA: TGCAGCGTTGTGGAAGGGCTGGACACTGAAGCTTTCTTT. Protein: CSVVEGLDTEAFF.